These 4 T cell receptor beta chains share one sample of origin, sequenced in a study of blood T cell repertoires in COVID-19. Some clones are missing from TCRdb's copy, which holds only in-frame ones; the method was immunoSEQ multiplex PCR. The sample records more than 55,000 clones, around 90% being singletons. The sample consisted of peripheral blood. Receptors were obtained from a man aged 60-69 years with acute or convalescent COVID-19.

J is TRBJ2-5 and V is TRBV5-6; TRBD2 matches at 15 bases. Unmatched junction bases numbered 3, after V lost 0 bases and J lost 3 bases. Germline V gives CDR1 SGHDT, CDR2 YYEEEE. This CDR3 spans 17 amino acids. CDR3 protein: CASSLDGTSGRKETQYF. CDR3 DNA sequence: TGTGCCAGCAGCTTGGACGGGACTAGCGGGAGGAAAGAGACCCAGTACTTC.

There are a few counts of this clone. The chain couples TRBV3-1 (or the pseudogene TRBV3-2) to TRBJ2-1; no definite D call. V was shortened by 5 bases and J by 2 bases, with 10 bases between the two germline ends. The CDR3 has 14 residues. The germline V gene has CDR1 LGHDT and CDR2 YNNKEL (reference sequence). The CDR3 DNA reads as TGTGCCAGCAGCAAATCACTTACCTACAATGAGCAGTTCTTC. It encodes CASSKSLTYNEQFF.

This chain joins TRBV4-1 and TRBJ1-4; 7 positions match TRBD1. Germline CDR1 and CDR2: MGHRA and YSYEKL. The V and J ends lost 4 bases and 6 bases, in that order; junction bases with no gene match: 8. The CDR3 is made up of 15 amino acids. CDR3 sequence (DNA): TGCGCCAGCAGCCCCTCCGGGACAGCAGATGAAAAACTGTTTTTT. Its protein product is CASSPSGTADEKLFF.

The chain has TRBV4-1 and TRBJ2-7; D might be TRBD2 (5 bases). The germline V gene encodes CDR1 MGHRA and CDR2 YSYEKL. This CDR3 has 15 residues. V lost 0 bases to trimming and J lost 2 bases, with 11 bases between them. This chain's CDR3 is CASSQEAGSTYEQYF. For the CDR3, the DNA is TGCGCCAGCAGCCAAGAGGCGGGCAGCACCTACGAGCAGTACTTC.